The 11 T cell receptor beta chains given below trace back to one sample, sequenced in a study of shared clonotypes between healthy human individuals. TCRdb's table, derived via immunoSEQ multiplex PCR, lists solely in-frame clones and lacks some. The data contain roughly 1 million clones, roughly 70% of them seen just once; the ten biggest clones take up about 1.5%. The sample comprised memory CD4+ T cells sorted from blood. Subset given: CD45RA-negative fraction. These receptors all stem from a young man in good health.

This clone was recorded a few times. This chain connects TRBV7-8 to TRBJ2-3; D is possibly TRBD2 (6 bases). There are 15 residues in the CDR3. V was shortened by 4 bases and J by 0 bases, with 11 bases between the two germline ends. Germline CDR1 SGHVS, CDR2 FQNEAQ. The CDR3 loop is CASSYGEVSTDTQYF. The CDR3 coding sequence is TGTGCCAGCAGCTATGGGGAGGTTAGCACAGATACGCAGTATTTT.

The chain employs TRBV28 and TRBJ1-2; unclear D gene. Germline V gene sequence: CDR1 MDHEN, CDR2 SYDVKM. V was trimmed by 5 bases and J by 4 bases, leaving 14 bases between them. This CDR3 has 14 residues. The CDR3 DNA reads as TGTGCCAGCAGTCTGCCCGGGATAGGCTATGGCTACACCTTC. The encoded protein is CASSLPGIGYGYTF.

For the CDR3, the DNA is TGTGCCAGCAGCCAAGCCCGGACTAGCGGGAGGGCACTGTTCTTC. It codes for CASSQARTSGRALFF. The chain carries TRBV7-2 and TRBJ2-1; 15 bases are shared with TRBD2. Germline CDR1 and CDR2: SGHTA and FQGNSA. CDR3 length equals 15 residues. Trimming took 5 bases from V and 15 from J; bases not matched to a gene: 11.

The chain carries TRBV19 and TRBJ1-5, with TRBD1 matching over 10 bases. The CDR3 is 16 amino acids. V lost 7 bases, J lost 7 bases, and 13 bases stayed unmatched. In germline, CDR1 is LNHDA, CDR2 SQIVND (reference sequence). The CDR3 nucleotides read TGTGCCAGTACCGCCACCAAGGGACAGGGGAACCAGCCCCAGCATTTT. Its translation is CASTATKGQGNQPQHF.

This clone was counted between two and nine times. The sample holds other DNA sequences that translate to the same CDR3. CDR3 DNA sequence: TGTGCCAGCAGTAGGACGGAGACCTACGAGCAGTACTTC. This gives the protein CASSRTETYEQYF. The rearrangement uses TRBV27 and TRBJ2-7, with unresolved D. There are 13 residues in the CDR3. Germline-derived CDR1 and CDR2 are MNHEY and SMNVEV (reference sequence). V was pared by 5 bases and J by 2 bases, with 10 bases between.

Only one count was recorded for this clone. The V gene is TRBV27, the J gene TRBJ1-1, with 7 nucleotides matching TRBD1. V was clipped by 4 bases and J by 5 bases; unmatched bases: 4. The CDR3 length is 13 residues. Germline loops: CDR1 MNHEY, CDR2 SMNVEV (reference sequence). The CDR3 spells CASSSYRGTEAFF. The CDR3 DNA reads TGTGCCAGCAGTTCCTACAGGGGAACTGAAGCTTTCTTT.

This clone was observed a single time. The chain recombines TRBV5-4 with TRBJ2-3; TRBD2 matches at 10 bases. V dropped 4 bases and J dropped 6; count of bases not matched to a gene: 5. Per the germline V gene, CDR1 is SGHNT and CDR2 is YYREEE (reference sequence). The CDR3 extends over 14 amino acids. The CDR3 DNA is TGTGCCAGCAGCCTAGCGGGAGTAGGGGATACGCAGTATTTT. It specifies CASSLAGVGDTQYF.

The chain carries TRBV30 and TRBJ2-7; maybe TRBD2 (7 bases). The germline gives CDR1 GTSNPN, CDR2 SVGIG (reference sequence). Deletions cut 3 bases from V and 4 bases from J, with 13 bases between. CDR3 size: 13 residues. CDR3 residues: CAWSRGALYEQYF. CDR3 DNA: TGTGCCTGGAGCCGGGGGGCCTTGTACGAGCAGTACTTC.

J is TRBJ1-4 and V is TRBV4-1, with a tentative D call TRBD1 (6 bases). V was shortened by 1 base and J by 5 bases, with 14 bases between the two germline ends. The CDR3 runs 16 residues. Germline loops: CDR1 MGHRA, CDR2 YSYEKL. CDR3 region: CASSQGPTRGNEKLFF. For the CDR3, the DNA is TGCGCCAGCAGCCAAGGGCCGACCAGGGGAAATGAAAAACTGTTTTTT.

On this clone: This CDR3 is also generated by other DNA sequences in the sample. This chain links TRBV28 with TRBJ1-1, with TRBD1 identical over 7 bases. V was clipped by 6 bases and J by 5 bases; unmatched bases: 6. The CDR3 runs to 13 residues. Germline CDR1 is MDHEN and CDR2 is SYDVKM. The CDR3, as DNA: TGTGCCAGCAGCCCGACAGGGCGGACTGAAGCTTTCTTT. Protein: CASSPTGRTEAFF.

The chain uses TRBV18 and TRBJ2-5; D unclear. The V end lost 1 base, the J end lost 4 bases, and 10 bases lay between the germline ends. Germline CDR1 KGHSH, CDR2 LQKENI. The CDR3 contains 14 residues. For the CDR3, the DNA is TGTGCCAGCTCACCACGCAGGCAGACAGAGACCCAGTACTTC. Translating gives CASSPRRQTETQYF.